This TCR beta chain was sequenced for a study of response to subunit inactivated influenza vaccine. Study-level findings and limits: Authors suggested that a seasonal influenza vaccination recruits few new T cells each time.

This clonotype appeared a few times. Its antigen is currently unknown. There are 15 residues in the CDR3. V gave up 2 bases and J gave up 2 bases; unmatched junction bases: 8. The germline gives CDR1 DFQATT, CDR2 SNEGSKA (reference sequence). TCRdb fed the RT-PCR reads into MiXCR, producing one record per CDR3 protein. The data show 800,000 to 1,000,000 distinct CDR3 sequences, with over 20% seen just once and roughly 10% held by the top ten. The TCR sequence derives from a man aged 45-60 years who received an inactivated influenza vaccine. The V and J genes are TRBV20-1 and TRBJ2-7; the match to TRBD2 covers 8 bases. The sample was PBMCs from blood, taken less than 6 days after vaccination. Here the CDR3 DNA reads TGCAGTGCTAGATCGGGGGGGACGGATACCTACGAGCAGTACTTC. As protein: CSARSGGTDTYEQYF.